The 28 T cell receptor beta chains presented below share a single source sample, sequenced in a study of T cells in Graves' hyperthyroidism and ophthalmopathy. RNA transcripts served as the template for amplifying TCR beta CDR3 regions. Researchers ran a first-round RT-PCR on the TCR CDR3 using the HTBI primer set. TCRdb re-called the multiplex PCR reads through MiXCR, storing one row per CDR3 protein. The sample has 750,000 to 900,000 distinct CDR3 sequences; around 38% are singletons. The sample consisted of blood. Receptors were obtained from a man younger than 35 with Graves' hyperthyroidism.

This clonotype was counted ten times or more. V gene TRBV9 combines with J gene TRBJ2-2; no clear D gene. From germline, CDR1 is SGDLS and CDR2 YYNGEE. The CDR3 runs 12 residues. V gave up 0 bases and J gave up 8 bases, with 5 bases separating them. CDR3 sequence (DNA): TGTGCCAGCAGCGTAGAGCAGGGGGAGCTGTTTTTT. Its protein is CASSVEQGELFF.

This clonotype was observed many times. J is TRBJ2-5 and V is TRBV2; TRBD2 aligns across 10 bases. Losses at the gene ends were 4 bases for V and 5 bases for J; bases not matched to a gene: 7. The germline V gene has CDR1 SNHLY and CDR2 FYNNEI. The CDR3 consists of 15 residues. The CDR3 nucleotides read TGTGCCAGCAGTGCGACGACTAGCGGGTCGGAGACCCAGTACTTC. As protein: CASSATTSGSETQYF.

About this clonotype itself: The conserved closing phenylalanine or tryptophan is absent in this CDR3, likely reflecting a read error. It is unclear where the CDR3 begins or ends on the DNA, so no DNA is shown, and the CDR3 is as TCRdb lists it. The V gene is TRBV19, the J gene TRBJ2-5; the D call of TRBD1 is as the table states it, not checked on the DNA. The CDR3 comprises 14 residues, both ends counted. Germline values: CDR1 LNHDA, CDR2 SQIVND (reference sequence). CDR3 amino acids: CATRTGNYGYTFGS.

At least ten counts were recorded for this clonotype. V gene TRBV20-1 combines with J gene TRBJ1-2; a possible D gene is TRBD1 (5 bases). Germline lookup yields CDR1 DFQATT and CDR2 SNEGSKA (reference sequence). The CDR3 is made up of 13 amino acids. V lost 3 bases and J lost 2, with 10 bases in between. CDR3 DNA: TGCAGTGCTAGCGGTCGGGGGAACTATGGCTACACCTTC. Encoded protein: CSASGRGNYGYTF.

This clonotype was observed at least ten times. V is TRBV7-2 and J is TRBJ1-5; D remains ambiguous. V was trimmed by 5 bases and J by 0 bases, leaving 8 bases between them. CDR1 SGHTA and CDR2 FQGNSA come from the germline V gene. This CDR3 spans 14 amino acids. The CDR3 sequence: CASSEQYSNQPQHF. The CDR3 nucleotides are TGTGCCAGCAGCGAACAGTATAGCAATCAGCCCCAGCATTTT.

V usage is TRBV20-1 and J usage is TRBJ2-7, with 9 bases matching TRBD2. The J call may be faulty, since TRBJ2-1 better matches the DNA end. Germline CDR1 DFQATT, CDR2 SNEGSKA (reference sequence). The CDR3 covers 16 residues. The CDR3 protein is CSAPDHSGSSYNEQFF. In nucleotides, the CDR3 is TGCAGTGCTCCCGACCATAGCGGGAGTTCCTACAATGAGCAGTTCTTC.

The CDR3 sequence: CSARDKGYNSPLHF. The DNA for the CDR3 is TGCAGTGCTAGAGATAAAGGGTATAATTCACCCCTCCACTTT. V is TRBV20-1 and J is TRBJ1-6; D uncertain. The germline V and J ends were trimmed by 0 bases and 4 bases, with 7 bases remaining between them. The CDR3 has 14 residues. Germline CDR1 is DFQATT and CDR2 is SNEGSKA (reference sequence).

There are a few counts of this clonotype. This chain links TRBV5-1 with TRBJ1-1; D is uncertain. In germline, CDR1 is SGHRS, CDR2 YFSETQ. V lost 1 base and J 1 base, leaving 11 bases between the germline ends. This CDR3 is 15 amino acids long. CDR3 residues: CASSLWAEPNTEAFF. The CDR3, as DNA: TGCGCCAGCAGCTTGTGGGCAGAGCCGAACACTGAAGCTTTCTTT.

Details on this clonotype: Since a much larger clone is just one base distant, this may be a read error. The chain employs TRBV12-3 or TRBV12-4 and TRBJ1-6; no definite D call. This CDR3 comprises 13 residues. The V and J ends lost 10 bases and 9 bases respectively, with 16 bases between them. The CDR3 nucleotides read TGTGCCATCAGCCTAACTGAGGGTTCACCCCTCCACTTT. Protein: CAISLTEGSPLHF.

The chain carries TRBV12-3 or TRBV12-4 and TRBJ1-4; a weak D match, TRBD1 (5 bases). Trimming left V 2 bases short and J 7 bases short, with 14 bases between. There are 15 residues in the CDR3. The CDR3 sequence is CASSLFGAASEKLFF. The CDR3 DNA follows: TGTGCCAGCAGTTTATTTGGGGCTGCTAGTGAAAAACTGTTTTTT.

This rearrangement joins TRBV6-5 to TRBJ1-1; no definite D call. With 0 bases removed from V and 7 bases from J, the gap between germline ends came to 9 bases. This CDR3 is built from 13 residues. Looked up from germline, CDR1 is MNHEY and CDR2 is SVGAGI. This chain's CDR3 is CASSYSWTDEAFF. The CDR3 DNA sequence: TGTGCCAGCAGTTACTCTTGGACGGATGAAGCTTTCTTT.

V usage is TRBV7-9 and J usage is TRBJ1-1; 9 bases fit TRBD1. The CDR3 has 17 amino acids. The ends lost 2 bases at V and 6 bases at J; junction bases unmatched: 13. Germline V gene lookup returns CDR1 SEHNR and CDR2 FQNEAQ (reference sequence). Here the CDR3 DNA reads TGTGCCAGCAGCTTACGAGGGCCGGGACAGGGTGCTCCTGAAGCTTTCTTT. Translation: CASSLRGPGQGAPEAFF.

This clonotype was recorded many times. The chain carries TRBV2 and TRBJ1-1, with 7 bases that match TRBD1. V shed 6 bases and J 6 bases; nucleotides not matched to a gene: 7. From germline, CDR1 is SNHLY and CDR2 FYNNEI. CDR3 length: 13 residues. The CDR3 DNA sequence: TGTGCCAGCAGGCAAACAGGGGAAGCTGAAGCTTTCTTT. Protein product: CASRQTGEAEAFF.

This sequence joins TRBV11-1 and TRBJ2-2; either TRBD1 or TRBD2 may fit D (6 bases each). The V and J ends lost 4 bases and 4 bases respectively, with 16 bases between them. There are 16 residues in the CDR3. In germline, CDR1 is SGHAT, CDR2 FQDESV (reference sequence). The DNA for the CDR3 is TGTGCCAGCAGCTGGAGAGGGGGGCGTTTCACCGGGGAGCTGTTTTTT. Protein product: CASSWRGGRFTGELFF. Variable domain in full (rest from reference TRBV11-1 and TRBJ2-2): EAEVAQSPRYKITEKSQAVAFWCDPISGHATLYWYRQILGQGPELLVQFQDESVVDDSQLPKDRFSAERLKGVDSTLKIQPAELGDSAMYLCASSWRGGRFTGELFFGEGSRLTVL.

The chain couples TRBV5-8 to TRBJ1-4; D is possibly TRBD1 (5 bases). Germline CDR1 SGHTS, CDR2 YDEGEE. CDR3 size: 13 residues. The germline V and J ends were trimmed by 4 bases and 7 bases, with 11 bases remaining between them. The CDR3 DNA reads as TGTGCCAGCAGCGCGGGGGGTGTTGAAAAACTGTTTTTT. It yields the protein CASSAGGVEKLFF.

This clonotype was seen repeatedly, ten times or more. The chain joins TRBV29-1 to TRBJ1-2, with TRBD1 as a possible D gene (6 bases). Trimming shortened V by 1 base and J by 5 bases, and 14 bases separated the two germline ends. This CDR3 is built from 14 residues. The germline gives CDR1 SQVTM, CDR2 ANQGSEA. This CDR3 is CSVEGAGVWYGYTF. As DNA, the CDR3 is TGCAGCGTTGAAGGGGCAGGGGTTTGGTATGGCTACACCTTC.

This clonotype was observed a handful of times. The DNA of the CDR3 is TGTGCCAGCAGTCCCCAGGGCCCCAAATTGGACGAGCAGTACTTC. It yields the protein CASSPQGPKLDEQYF. This rearrangement joins TRBV12-3 or TRBV12-4 to TRBJ2-7, with D maybe TRBD1 (5 bases). CDR3 length equals 15 residues. V was clipped by 5 bases and J by 5 bases, with 19 bases between them.

This clonotype was counted ten times or more. The rearrangement links TRBV12-3 or TRBV12-4 to TRBJ1-2; D gene unclear. CDR3 size: 13 residues. V was shortened by 2 bases and J by 2 bases, with 6 bases between the two germline ends. CDR3 nucleotides: TGTGCCAGCAGTTTAAGCAGGAACTATGGCTACACCTTC. It codes for CASSLSRNYGYTF.

Only one count was recorded for this clonotype. As the CDR3 is not closed by the conserved phenylalanine or tryptophan, this likely results from a read error. The gene calls are TRBV9 and TRBJ1-1; D remains unclear. The germline gives CDR1 SGDLS, CDR2 YYNGEE. The CDR3 sequence is 12 residues long. The V end lost 6 bases, the J end lost 8 bases, and 14 bases lay between the germline ends. The CDR3 DNA reads TGTGCCAGCAACATTGGACCCGGGGAAGCTTTCCTT. This sequence encodes CASNIGPGEAFL.

Only a few counts were recorded for this clonotype. The chain employs TRBV9 and TRBJ2-5; TRBD2 matches at 8 bases. Per the germline V gene, CDR1 is SGDLS and CDR2 is YYNGEE. V was clipped by 5 bases and J by 1 base; unmatched bases: 10. CDR3 length: 16 amino acids. The CDR3 DNA is TGTGCCAGCAGTGAAGCAGCCGGGGGGGGCCAAGAGACCCAGTACTTC. This codes for CASSEAAGGGQETQYF.

This clonotype was counted a few times. The genes are TRBV5-1 and TRBJ1-3, with 7 bases aligning to TRBD1. Germline V gene lookup returns CDR1 SGHRS and CDR2 YFSETQ. Germline trimming cut 3 bases from V and 0 bases from J; bases unmatched to any gene: 3. This CDR3 spans 15 amino acids. The CDR3 coding sequence is TGCGCCAGCAGCTCCGGGACAGCCTCTGGAAACACCATATATTTT. Amino acid sequence: CASSSGTASGNTIYF.

To note about this clonotype: One end of the junction varies from germline; a read error may be responsible. The rearrangement links TRBV20-1 to TRBJ1-2; D unresolved. Germline V gene lookup returns CDR1 DFQATT and CDR2 SNEGSKA (reference sequence). CDR3 length: 12 amino acids. The CDR3 spells CSARDKKAGYTF. DNA of the CDR3: TGCAGTGCTCGAGATAAAAAGGCGGGCTACACCTTC.

This clonotype was detected many times. The CDR3 nucleotides are TGTGCCAGCAGCGTAACAGGACAAGGGCAGTACTTC. It yields the protein CASSVTGQGQYF. The V call is TRBV6-6, the J call TRBJ2-7, with D possibly being TRBD1 (5 bases). Germline V gene data show CDR1 as MNHNY and CDR2 as SVGAGI (reference sequence). The CDR3 totals 12 residues. V lost 6 bases to trimming and J lost 9 bases, with 15 bases between them.

Concerning this clonotype: Since a much larger clone is just one base distant, this may be a read error. The rearrangement uses TRBV19 and TRBJ2-2; possibly TRBD2 for D (6 bases). The CDR3 totals 11 residues. The V gene's germline CDR1 is LNHDA and CDR2 SQIVND (reference sequence). CDR3 nucleotide sequence: TGTGCCAGTAACGGTCCCGGGGGGCTGTTTTTT. Its translation is CASNGPGGLFF.

This clonotype has at least ten counts. The genes are TRBV20-1 and TRBJ1-6; 8 bases align to TRBD1. The CDR3 spans 15 residues. J lost 0 bases, V lost 6 bases, and 4 bases had no gene match. CDR1 is DFQATT and CDR2 is SNEGSKA in the germline V gene (reference sequence). The CDR3, as DNA: TGCAGTGCAATGGACAGGGTCTCCTATAATTCACCCCTCCACTTT. It translates to CSAMDRVSYNSPLHF.

In this sample, this clonotype turned up many times. V gene TRBV7-2 combines with J gene TRBJ1-6; TRBD1 matches at 8 bases. Looked up from germline, CDR1 is SGHTA and CDR2 is FQGNSA. The CDR3 consists of 15 residues. J lost 11 bases, V lost 0 bases, and 6 bases had no gene match. The CDR3 region is CASSLASGGGPPLHF. CDR3 coding DNA: TGTGCCAGCAGCTTAGCGTCAGGGGGCGGTCCACCCCTCCACTTT.

Note on this clonotype: A read error is possible here, since a much larger clone lies one base away. The chain recombines TRBV20-1 with TRBJ2-5, with D unresolved. The V end lost 1 base, the J end lost 5 bases, and 14 bases lay between the germline ends. Per germline, CDR1 DFQATT and CDR2 SNEGSKA (reference sequence). The CDR3 totals 14 residues. The chain's CDR3 is CSARGARSDETQYF. The CDR3, as DNA: TGCAGTGCTAGAGGCGCGAGAAGCGATGAGACCCAGTACTTC.

The chain combines TRBV10-3 with TRBJ2-7, with a tentative D call TRBD2 (6 bases). This CDR3 spans 14 amino acids. Looked up from germline, CDR1 is ENHRY and CDR2 is SYGVKD. V lost 8 bases and J lost 4, with 18 bases in between. CDR3 sequence: CAISTLSGAYEQYF. For the CDR3, the DNA is TGTGCCATCTCGACTCTTAGCGGAGCTTACGAGCAGTACTTC.